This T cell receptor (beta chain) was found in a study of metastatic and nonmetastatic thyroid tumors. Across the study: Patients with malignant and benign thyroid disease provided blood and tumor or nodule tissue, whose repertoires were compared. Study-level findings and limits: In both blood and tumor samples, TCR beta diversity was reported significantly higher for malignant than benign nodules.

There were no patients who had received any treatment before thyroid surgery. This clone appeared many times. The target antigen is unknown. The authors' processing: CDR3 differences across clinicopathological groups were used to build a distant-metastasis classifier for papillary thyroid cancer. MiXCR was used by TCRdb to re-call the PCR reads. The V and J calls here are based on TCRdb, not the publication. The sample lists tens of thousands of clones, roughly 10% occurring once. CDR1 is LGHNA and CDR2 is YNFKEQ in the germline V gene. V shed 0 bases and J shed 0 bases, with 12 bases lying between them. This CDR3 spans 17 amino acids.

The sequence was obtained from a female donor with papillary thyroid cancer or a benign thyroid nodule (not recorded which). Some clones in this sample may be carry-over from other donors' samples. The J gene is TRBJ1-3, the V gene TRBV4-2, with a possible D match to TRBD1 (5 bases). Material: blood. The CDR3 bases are TGTGCCAGCAGCCAAGATCTCTACGGGGGCTCTGGAAACACCATATATTTT. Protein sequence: CASSQDLYGGSGNTIYF.